Listed here are 20 T cell receptor beta chains from one sample, sequenced in a study of siplizumab effects on memory and regulatory T cells. Profiling relied on immunoSEQ multiplex PCR, and the TCRdb table lists in-frame clones only, not all of them. The table has roughly 10,000 clones, around 46% seen once. Antigens of these TCRs are unknown. Responder and stimulator cells in the mixed lymphocyte reaction were cultured together for around six days at 37°C. Sequencing input: CFSE-low (dividing) CD4+ T cells sorted from an allogeneic mixed lymphocyte reaction. The origin of the receptors is a human donor in good health; the cells came from an allogeneic mixed lymphocyte reaction.

The chain joins TRBV19 to TRBJ2-2, with TRBD1 matching over 7 bases. Unmatched junction bases numbered 9, after V lost 4 bases and J lost 7 bases. Germline assignment: CDR1 LNHDA and CDR2 SQIVND (reference sequence). The CDR3 sequence is 15 residues long. CDR3 coding DNA: TGTGCCAGTAGTAAAACAGGGGTGCGCGGCGGGGAGCTGTTTTTT. Protein sequence: CASSKTGVRGGELFF. The full variable domain, in which reference TRBV19 and TRBJ2-2 provide the parts outside the CDR3, is DGGITQSPKYLFRKEGQNVTLSCEQNLNHDAMYWYRQDPGQGLRLIYYSQIVNDFQKGDIAEGYSVSREKKESFPLTVTSAQKNPTAFYLCASSKTGVRGGELFFGEGSRLTVL.

The V and J genes are TRBV29-1 and TRBJ2-2; tentatively, D is TRBD1 (5 bases). From germline, CDR1 is SQVTM and CDR2 ANQGSEA. This CDR3 is built from 12 residues. The CDR3 sequence: CRDTASTGELFF. For the CDR3, the DNA is TGCAGGGACACAGCTTCTACCGGGGAGCTGTTTTTT.

The chain carries TRBV19 and TRBJ1-4; 8 nucleotides agree with TRBD1. This CDR3 is 15 amino acids long. Germline lookup yields CDR1 LNHDA and CDR2 SQIVND (reference sequence). The V and J ends lost 5 bases and 6 bases, in that order; junction bases with no gene match: 8. The DNA of the CDR3 is TGTGCCAGTAGTGATCAGGGGGCGTTTTATGAAAAACTGTTTTTT. Amino acid sequence: CASSDQGAFYEKLFF.

This clone was seen a few times. The J gene is TRBJ2-3, the V gene TRBV30; 11 bases agree with TRBD2. The CDR3 runs to 16 residues. The V and J ends lost 5 bases and 0 bases, in that order; junction bases with no gene match: 7. Looked up from germline, CDR1 is GTSNPN and CDR2 is SVGIG (reference sequence). The DNA for the CDR3 is TGTGCCTGGGGCCTAGCGGGAGGCCCTAGCACAGATACGCAGTATTTT. This codes for CAWGLAGGPSTDTQYF.

The chain links TRBV6-1 to TRBJ2-7, with 8 positions matching TRBD2. Losses at the gene ends were 2 bases for V and 4 bases for J; bases not matched to a gene: 10. Germline lookup yields CDR1 MNHNS and CDR2 SASEGT. The CDR3 has 16 amino acids. In DNA form, the CDR3 reads TGTGCCAGCAGTGAATTGGGGGCGGGAGGCCCGTACGAGCAGTACTTC. It translates to CASSELGAGGPYEQYF.

The J gene is TRBJ2-7, the V gene TRBV7-8; D is possibly TRBD2 (6 bases). V was clipped by 2 bases and J by 5 bases, with 13 bases between them. The CDR3 runs to 14 residues. Germline lookup yields CDR1 SGHVS and CDR2 FQNEAQ. CDR3 nucleotides: TGTGCCAGCAGCTTAAGACTAGAGGGTAACGAGCAGTACTTC. It yields the protein CASSLRLEGNEQYF.

Within the sample, this clone is medium-sized. The chain is built from TRBV5-1 and TRBJ1-2; no clear D. This CDR3 has 14 residues. Germline V lookup: CDR1 SGHRS, CDR2 YFSETQ. The V and J ends lost 3 bases and 7 bases respectively, with 16 bases between them. The CDR3 nucleotides are TGCGCCAGCAGCTGGAGGAAAAGGGATTCTGGCTACACCTTC. It codes for CASSWRKRDSGYTF.

This clone was recorded a few times. The rearrangement links TRBV19 to TRBJ2-3, with D perhaps matching TRBD1 or TRBD2 (5 bases each). Germline V gene sequence: CDR1 LNHDA, CDR2 SQIVND (reference sequence). Trimming took off 3 bases at V and 0 bases at J, with 10 bases between the two ends. The CDR3 loop spans 15 amino acids. This CDR3 is CASSIVGGSTDTQYF. In nucleotides, the CDR3 is TGTGCCAGTAGTATCGTTGGGGGTAGCACAGATACGCAGTATTTT.

This clone was observed a handful of times. V and J are TRBV7-3 and TRBJ2-3, with D unclear. The CDR3 is 15 amino acids. Germline CDR1 is SGHTA and CDR2 is FQGTGA. V was cut by 2 bases and J by 2 bases, with 11 bases left in between. The CDR3 loop reads CASSLGVWDTDTQYF. In nucleotides, the CDR3 is TGTGCCAGCAGCTTAGGGGTTTGGGACACAGATACGCAGTATTTT.

Sample share makes this clone medium-sized (0.01 to 0.1%). As DNA, the CDR3 is TGCGCCAGCAGCGCCCTAGCGGGAGGGCCTTACGAGCAGTACTTC. Translated, it gives CASSALAGGPYEQYF. The chain uses TRBV5-1 and TRBJ2-7; TRBD2 matches at 12 bases. The trim removed 4 bases at V and 4 bases at J, leaving 6 bases unmatched. Germline-derived CDR1 and CDR2 are SGHRS and YFSETQ. This CDR3 region has 15 residues. The variable domain in full, completed from reference TRBV5-1 and TRBJ2-7, reads KAGVTQTPRYLIKTRGQQVTLSCSPISGHRSVSWYQQTPGQGLQFLFEYFSETQRNKGNFPGRFSGRQFSNSRSEMNVSTLELGDSALYLCASSALAGGPYEQYFGPGTRLTVT.

This clone was recorded a few times. The rearrangement uses TRBV5-8 and TRBJ2-3; D gene uncertain. Germline V CDR1 and CDR2: SGHTS, YDEGEE. The CDR3 has 12 residues. Trimming shortened V by 4 bases and J by 4 bases, and 7 bases separated the two germline ends. The CDR3 reads CASSQSADTQYF. Written as DNA, the CDR3 is TGTGCCAGCAGCCAATCGGCAGATACGCAGTATTTT.

This chain links TRBV5-1 with TRBJ2-7; D uncertain. The CDR3 has 15 amino acids. Per the germline V gene, CDR1 is SGHRS and CDR2 is YFSETQ. Trimming removed 2 bases at V and 5 bases at J, with 17 bases between. The CDR3: CASSFSPSTPHEQYF. The CDR3 coding sequence is TGCGCCAGCAGCTTTAGTCCCTCGACCCCCCACGAGCAGTACTTC.

The rearrangement joins TRBV11-2 to TRBJ2-7; possible D gene TRBD2, 6 bases. Germline CDR1 SGHAT, CDR2 FQNNGV. This CDR3 spans 13 amino acids. V lost 6 bases and J 2 bases, leaving 11 bases between the germline ends. DNA for the CDR3: TGTGCCAGCAGTCGACTAGAAACCTACGAGCAGTACTTC. This encodes CASSRLETYEQYF. Full variable domain (missing parts from reference TRBV11-2 and TRBJ2-7): EAGVAQSPRYKIIEKRQSVAFWCNPISGHATLYWYQQILGQGPKLLIQFQNNGVVDDSQLPKDRFSAERLKGVDSTLKIQPAKLEDSAVYLCASSRLETYEQYFGPGTRLTVT.

The rearrangement uses TRBV5-5 and TRBJ2-7, with D uncertain. The germline CDR1 and CDR2 sequences are SGHKS and YYEKEE (reference sequence). The CDR3 sequence is 13 residues long. V lost 4 bases and J lost 0, with 8 bases in between. The chain's CDR3 is CASSPFSSYEQYF. DNA of the CDR3: TGTGCCAGCAGCCCTTTTAGCTCCTACGAGCAGTACTTC. Full variable domain (rest looked up from reference TRBV5-5 and TRBJ2-7): DAGVTQSPTHLIKTRGQQVTLRCSPISGHKSVSWYQQVLGQGPQFIFQYYEKEERGRGNFPDRFSARQFPNYSSELNVNALLLGDSALYLCASSPFSSYEQYFGPGTRLTVT.

This clone is medium-sized in the sample. The CDR3 loop is CASSGTGETYEQYF. The CDR3 DNA sequence: TGTGCCAGCAGCGGGACAGGGGAAACCTACGAGCAGTACTTC. The genes are TRBV2 and TRBJ2-7; 10 bases are shared with TRBD1. Germline CDR1 is SNHLY and CDR2 is FYNNEI. This CDR3 spans 14 amino acids. V lost 6 bases and J lost 2; bases outside the gene matches: 4.

Only one count was recorded for this clone. The gene calls are TRBV29-1 and TRBJ1-1, with D possibly TRBD1 on 6 matching bases. The CDR3 has 12 residues. The germline gives CDR1 SQVTM, CDR2 ANQGSEA. V lost 5 bases and J lost 3, with 10 bases in between. The CDR3 protein is CSVKGEYTEAFF. In nucleotides, the CDR3 is TGCAGCGTTAAGGGGGAATACACTGAAGCTTTCTTT. The full variable domain, in which reference TRBV29-1 and TRBJ1-1 provide the parts outside the CDR3, is SAVISQKPSRDICQRGTSLTIQCQVDSQVTMMFWYRQQPGQSLTLIATANQGSEATYESGFVIDKFPISRPNLTFSTLTVSNMSPEDSSIYLCSVKGEYTEAFFGQGTRLTVV.

This clone was observed a handful of times. V is TRBV2 and J is TRBJ1-1; D gene uncertain. Germline CDR1 and CDR2: SNHLY and FYNNEI. The CDR3 covers 15 residues. V was shortened by 6 bases and J by 1 base, with 15 bases between the two germline ends. In DNA, the CDR3 is TGTGCCAGCAGACCGGGCCACTTCAGGAACACTGAAGCTTTCTTT. Translated, it gives CASRPGHFRNTEAFF. The full variable domain, with the rest looked up from reference TRBV2 and TRBJ1-1, is EPEVTQTPSHQVTQMGQEVILRCVPISNHLYFYWYRQILGQKVEFLVSFYNNEISEKSEIFDDQFSVERPDGSNFTLKIRSTKLEDSAMYFCASRPGHFRNTEAFFGQGTRLTVV.

V gene TRBV10-3 combines with J gene TRBJ2-7; TRBD1 agrees at 8 bases. J lost 2 bases, V lost 3 bases, and 15 bases had no gene match. The CDR3 has 18 amino acids. Germline-derived CDR1 and CDR2 are ENHRY and SYGVKD. The CDR3 bases are TGTGCCATCAGTGATTCCAGCAAACTCGGACAGGGAACCTACGAGCAGTACTTC. Translated, it gives CAISDSSKLGQGTYEQYF.

This clone has only one observation. The genes are TRBV2 and TRBJ2-2; TRBD1 matches 8 bases. Trimming removed 6 bases from V and 6 bases from J; junction bases left unmatched: 9. Germline loops: CDR1 SNHLY, CDR2 FYNNEI. The CDR3 contains 15 residues. In DNA form, the CDR3 reads TGTGCCAGCAGGGTGACAGGGGTCTACGCCGGGGAGCTGTTTTTT. This encodes CASRVTGVYAGELFF.

By proportion, this clone is medium-sized (0.01 to 0.1%). The rearrangement links TRBV28 to TRBJ2-3, with TRBD1 matching over 7 bases. The germline V gene encodes CDR1 MDHEN and CDR2 SYDVKM. V lost 7 bases, J lost 0 bases, and 10 bases stayed unmatched. CDR3 length equals 16 residues. The CDR3 sequence is CASTVPGTASTDTQYF. The CDR3 nucleotides are TGTGCCAGCACCGTTCCCGGGACAGCTAGCACAGATACGCAGTATTTT. The full variable domain, in which reference TRBV28 and TRBJ2-3 provide the parts outside the CDR3, is DVKVTQSSRYLVKRTGEKVFLECVQDMDHENMFWYRQDPGLGLRLIYFSYDVKMKEKGDIPEGYSVSREKKERFSLILESASTNQTSMYLCASTVPGTASTDTQYFGPGTRLTVL.